The 14 T cell receptor beta chains presented below share a single source sample, sequenced in a study of blood T cell repertoires in COVID-19. Using immunoSEQ multiplex PCR, the repertoire was profiled, and TCRdb retains in-frame clones only, with some absent. The data show about 230,000 clones, more than 65% seen once. Sample: peripheral blood. Receptors were obtained from a middle-aged woman who had recovered from COVID-19.

The chain couples TRBV3-1 (or the pseudogene TRBV3-2) to TRBJ1-5; a weak D match, TRBD1 (6 bases). Trimming took 4 bases from V and 4 from J, leaving 11 bases between them. The CDR3 is 14 amino acids. CDR1 and CDR2 from the germline V gene are LGHDT and YNNKEL (reference sequence). Here the CDR3 reads CASSLGGANQPQHF. The CDR3 coding sequence is TGTGCCAGCAGCCTTGGGGGGGCGAATCAGCCCCAGCATTTT.

V usage is TRBV19 and J usage is TRBJ1-1, with D uncertain. The V end lost 7 bases, the J end lost 0 bases, and 15 bases lay between the germline ends. The CDR3 totals 15 residues. From germline, CDR1 is LNHDA and CDR2 SQIVND (reference sequence). CDR3 protein: CASTPSAEMNTEAFF. The CDR3 DNA reads as TGTGCCAGTACCCCATCTGCAGAAATGAACACTGAAGCTTTCTTT.

This chain uses TRBV21-1 with TRBJ2-2; the D call TRBD1 from the table was never checked on the DNA. TRBV21-1 has pseudogene status. The length of the CDR3 is 13 residues. DNA of the CDR3: TGTGCCAGCAGCAAAACAGGAAAAAGGGAGCTGTTTTTT. It translates to CASSKTGKRELFF.

The rearrangement joins TRBV6-2 or TRBV6-3 to TRBJ2-2; perhaps TRBD1 as D (6 bases). Germline V gene data show CDR1 as MNHEY and CDR2 as SVGEGT. CDR3 length: 16 amino acids. Trimming cost V 6 bases and J 0 bases, with 14 bases left between them. As DNA, the CDR3 is TGTGCCAGCAGCCTTCAAGGGACAACGAACACCGGGGAGCTGTTTTTT. Translated, it gives CASSLQGTTNTGELFF.

The gene calls are TRBV5-3 and TRBJ2-1, with 13 bases lining up with TRBD2. TRBV5-3 is reported as an ORF; its role is uncertain. The CDR3 runs to 15 residues. After removal of 0 bases from V and 7 bases from J, the junction contained 1 base not matched to a gene. CDR3 nucleotides: TGTGCCAGAAGCTTGGGACTAGCGGGGGGAAATGAGCAGTTCTTC. Its protein product is CARSLGLAGGNEQFF.

This chain connects TRBV2 to TRBJ2-2; a possible D gene is TRBD1 (5 bases). The CDR3 is 14 residues long. Between the trimmed V and J ends, which lost 6 bases and 5 bases, there was a span of 13 bases. CDR1 and CDR2 (germline): SNHLY, FYNNEI. The CDR3 loop is CASRGQDSTGELFF. The CDR3 DNA sequence: TGTGCCAGCAGAGGACAAGATAGTACCGGGGAGCTGTTTTTT.

This clone was counted between two and nine times. The chain links TRBV24-1 to TRBJ2-3; no clear D gene. This CDR3 is built from 13 residues. V lost 6 bases and J lost 0, with 6 bases in between. Germline values: CDR1 KGHDR, CDR2 SFDVKD. CDR3 sequence: CATSMGSTDTQYF. In DNA, the CDR3 is TGTGCCACCAGTATGGGCAGCACAGATACGCAGTATTTT.

The chain couples TRBV29-1 to TRBJ2-2; D remains unclear. Germline V lookup: CDR1 SQVTM, CDR2 ANQGSEA. This CDR3 spans 12 amino acids. Deletions cut 5 bases from V and 3 bases from J, with 7 bases between. The CDR3 coding sequence is TGCAGCGTTCCCAATTACACCGGGGAGCTGTTTTTT. Translation gives CSVPNYTGELFF.

This clone was counted between two and nine times. The rearrangement uses TRBV6-5 and TRBJ2-2; a weak D match, TRBD2 (5 bases). The germline gives CDR1 MNHEY, CDR2 SVGAGI. This CDR3 region has 13 residues. The ends were cut back, 8 bases at V and 0 bases at J, with 7 bases in the middle. The CDR3 protein is CASERTNTGELFF. As DNA, the CDR3 is TGTGCCAGCGAGCGGACGAACACCGGGGAGCTGTTTTTT.

The chain employs TRBV7-8 and TRBJ1-2; possible D gene TRBD1, 6 bases. Per the germline V gene, CDR1 is SGHVS and CDR2 is FQNEAQ. This CDR3 has 13 residues. V dropped 5 bases and J dropped 4 bases, with 11 bases sitting between them. CDR3 residues: CASSPDRLYGYTF. DNA of the CDR3: TGTGCCAGCAGCCCCGACAGGCTCTATGGCTACACCTTC. Full variable domain (missing parts from reference TRBV7-8 and TRBJ1-2): GAGVSQSPRYKVAKRGQDVALRCDPISGHVSLFWYQQALGQGPEFLTYFQNEAQLDKSGLPSDRFFAERPEGSVSTLKIQRTQQEDSAVYLCASSPDRLYGYTFGSGTRLTVV.

This chain connects TRBV11-2 to TRBJ1-6, with TRBD1 matching 9 bases. CDR3 length: 16 amino acids. Germline V lookup: CDR1 SGHAT, CDR2 FQNNGV. With V trimmed by 5 bases and J by 9 bases, 11 bases remained unmatched. CDR3 nucleotides: TGTGCCAGCAGCCCATACCCGGGACAGGGTACTTCACCCCTCCACTTT. Amino acids: CASSPYPGQGTSPLHF.

This rearrangement joins TRBV4-2 to TRBJ2-3; D perhaps matches TRBD2 (6 bases). With 1 base removed from V and 4 bases from J, the gap between germline ends came to 15 bases. The germline V gene encodes CDR1 LGHNA and CDR2 YNFKEQ. The length of the CDR3 is 16 residues. The CDR3 nucleotides are TGTGCCAGCAGCCAAGGGGAAACGGGGACTCCAGATACGCAGTATTTT. Its translation is CASSQGETGTPDTQYF.

In its sample, this clone was seen once. The V call is TRBV19, the J call TRBJ1-2; D unclear. The germline gives CDR1 LNHDA, CDR2 SQIVND (reference sequence). CDR3 length: 14 amino acids. Trimming cost V 7 bases and J 4 bases, with 16 bases left between them. The CDR3 sequence is CASIHTSGPYGYTF. Here the CDR3 DNA reads TGTGCCAGTATCCACACATCAGGTCCCTATGGCTACACCTTC. The full variable domain, with the rest looked up from reference TRBV19 and TRBJ1-2, is DGGITQSPKYLFRKEGQNVTLSCEQNLNHDAMYWYRQDPGQGLRLIYYSQIVNDFQKGDIAEGYSVSREKKESFPLTVTSAQKNPTAFYLCASIHTSGPYGYTFGSGTRLTVV.

The chain employs TRBV18 and TRBJ1-1; D possibly corresponds to TRBD1 (6 bases). Germline V gives CDR1 KGHSH, CDR2 LQKENI. V was pared by 0 bases and J by 0 bases, with 14 bases between. The CDR3 spans 17 residues. The CDR3 loop is CASSPPWGLVMNTEAFF. The CDR3 DNA follows: TGTGCCAGCTCACCACCGTGGGGGCTGGTCATGAACACTGAAGCTTTCTTT.